This T cell receptor (beta chain) was obtained from a study of T cells in Graves' hyperthyroidism and ophthalmopathy. Study-wide results and caveats: Ophthalmopathy was distinguished from stable hyperthyroidism by 13 V-J signatures. In blood, most of the thyroid clonotypes expanded above 0.001 were also present.

The table lists this clonotype with many counts. The antigen remains unidentified. CDR3 length: 16 amino acids. Germline V CDR1 and CDR2: SGHRS, YFSETQ. The J segment lost 7 bases and the V segment lost 5 bases, leaving 10 bases of the junction unmatched. Each 10 ml fresh peripheral blood draw supplied the PBMCs. TCR beta CDR3 sequences were amplified from RNA transcripts. Using the HTBI primer set, a first-round RT-PCR was run on the TCR CDR3. One entry per CDR3 protein, called by TCRdb with MiXCR from the multiplex PCR reads. The table includes 400,000 or so distinct CDR3 sequences, about 15% detected once.

The sequence came from a woman between 55 and 75 years old with Graves' ophthalmopathy. This chain connects TRBV5-1 to TRBJ2-2, with 11 bases fitting TRBD2. Sequenced input: blood. CDR3 sequence (DNA): TGCGCCAGCAGTTCTACTAGCGGGAGAAACCACGGGGAGCTGTTTTTT. Protein: CASSSTSGRNHGELFF.